The T cell receptor beta chain described here comes from a study of blood T cell repertoires in COVID-19. Germline-derived CDR1 and CDR2 are KGHDR and SFDVKD. CDR3 size: 16 residues. Trimming removed 3 bases from V and 4 bases from J; junction bases left unmatched: 6. Produced via immunoSEQ multiplex PCR; TCRdb's table is partial and in-frame only. The sample lists some 240,000 clones; 89% were seen once. The sample consisted of peripheral blood. This receptor was taken from a woman between 40 and 55 years old who had recovered from COVID-19. This chain joins TRBV24-1 and TRBJ2-5; 11 bases align to TRBD2. CDR3 nucleotide sequence: TGTGCCACCAGTGATACTAGCGGGAGTGTTGGAGAGACCCAGTACTTC. Translated: CATSDTSGSVGETQYF.